These T cell receptor beta chains were read from a single sample in a study of shared clonotypes between healthy human individuals. The data were produced by immunoSEQ multiplex PCR, yet TCRdb's version contains in-frame clones alone and is incomplete. The data show about 1 million clones, 75% to 85% seen once. The sample consisted of memory CD4+ T cells from PBMCs. The source is a man aged 18 to 29 in good health. Some clones in this sample may be carry-over from other donors' samples. The CDR3 runs from the conserved cysteine through the conserved F or W. The order of the fields is clone size, D gene, V gene, J gene, CDR3 DNA, CDR3 protein. D genes are given only for firm matches. Only part of the rows carry a size: once, few, many, or a class if the clone is expanded.

NA	TRBD1	TRBV7-3	TRBJ1-1	TGTGCCAGCACCCAACAGGGGGGCACTGAAGCTTTCTTT	CASTQQGGTEAFF
NA	TRBD2	TRBV7-2	TRBJ2-7	TGTGCCAGCAGCTTAGGGCGGGAGGGCGAGCAGTACTTC	CASSLGREGEQYF
NA	TRBD2	TRBV5-4	TRBJ2-7	TGTGCCAGCAGCCCCCCTCGGCTTAGCGGGAGGAGCGACGAGCAGTACTTC	CASSPPRLSGRSDEQYF
few	NA	TRBV9	TRBJ1-3	TGTGCCAGCAGCGCAGGGCAGCAGGGAGGTGGAAACACCATATATTTT	CASSAGQQGGGNTIYF
NA	NA	TRBV6-5	TRBJ1-5	TGTGCCAGCAGCCGAGACACCTTAGGCCAGCCCCAGCATTTT	CASSRDTLGQPQHF
NA	TRBD1	TRBV5-4	TRBJ1-1	TGTGCCAGCAGCTCGACCGGGACAGGGGAAACTGAAGCTTTCTTT	CASSSTGTGETEAFF
NA	NA	TRBV9	TRBJ1-2	TGTGCCAGCAGCGTATTGGGATCATATGGCTACACCTTC	CASSVLGSYGYTF
NA	NA	TRBV4-1	TRBJ2-1	TGCGCCAGCAGCCAGAGCCCGACTGGGAATGAGCAGTTCTTC	CASSQSPTGNEQFF
NA	TRBD1	TRBV29-1	TRBJ1-5	TGCAGCGTCGCTACAGGGGGCCAGCCCCAGCATTTT	CSVATGGQPQHF
NA	NA	TRBV15	TRBJ1-2	TGTGCCACCAGCAGAGTGGCGGCCGATGGCTACACCTTC	CATSRVAADGYTF
many	NA	TRBV7-2	TRBJ2-2	TGTGCCAGCAGCTTAATAAGCGGAACTAACACCGGGGAGCTGTTTTTT	CASSLISGTNTGELFF
NA	TRBD2	TRBV11-2	TRBJ2-7	TGTGCCAGCAGCGCGGGGACTAGCGGGAGAATACCCCTCGAGCAGTACTTC	CASSAGTSGRIPLEQYF
NA	TRBD2	TRBV18	TRBJ2-4	TGTGCCAGCTCGGCTAGCGGGAACAAAAACATTCAGTACTTC	CASSASGNKNIQYF
NA	NA	TRBV25-1	TRBJ1-6	TGTGCAAGCACGGGGGGGGTACGGTCACCCCTCCACTTT	CASTGGVRSPLHF
NA	NA	TRBV28	TRBJ2-7	TGTGCCAGCAGCTCGAGTGACCCCTCCGAGCAGTACTTC	CASSSSDPSEQYF
NA	TRBD1	TRBV5-1	TRBJ2-7	TGCGCCAGCAGCCGAGACCGGACAGGGGAGACCTACGAGCAGTACTTC	CASSRDRTGETYEQYF
NA	TRBD2	TRBV7-3	TRBJ2-7	TGTGCCAGCAGCATCCTAGCGGGAGGGCCAAACGAGCAGTACTTC	CASSILAGGPNEQYF